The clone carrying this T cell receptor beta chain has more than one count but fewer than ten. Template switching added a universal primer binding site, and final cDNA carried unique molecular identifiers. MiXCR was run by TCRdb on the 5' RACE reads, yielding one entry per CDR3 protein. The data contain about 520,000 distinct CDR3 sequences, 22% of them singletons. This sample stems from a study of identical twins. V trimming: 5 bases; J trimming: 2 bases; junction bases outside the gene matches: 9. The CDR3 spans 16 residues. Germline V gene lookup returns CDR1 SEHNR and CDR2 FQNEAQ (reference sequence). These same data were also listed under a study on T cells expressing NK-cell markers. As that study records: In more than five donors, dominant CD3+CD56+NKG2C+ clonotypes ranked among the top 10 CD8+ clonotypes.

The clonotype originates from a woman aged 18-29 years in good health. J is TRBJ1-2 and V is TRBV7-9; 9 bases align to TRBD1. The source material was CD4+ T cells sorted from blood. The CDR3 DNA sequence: TGTGCCAGCAGCGCAATCCACGGACAGGGGAACTATGGCTACACCTTC. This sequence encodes CASSAIHGQGNYGYTF.